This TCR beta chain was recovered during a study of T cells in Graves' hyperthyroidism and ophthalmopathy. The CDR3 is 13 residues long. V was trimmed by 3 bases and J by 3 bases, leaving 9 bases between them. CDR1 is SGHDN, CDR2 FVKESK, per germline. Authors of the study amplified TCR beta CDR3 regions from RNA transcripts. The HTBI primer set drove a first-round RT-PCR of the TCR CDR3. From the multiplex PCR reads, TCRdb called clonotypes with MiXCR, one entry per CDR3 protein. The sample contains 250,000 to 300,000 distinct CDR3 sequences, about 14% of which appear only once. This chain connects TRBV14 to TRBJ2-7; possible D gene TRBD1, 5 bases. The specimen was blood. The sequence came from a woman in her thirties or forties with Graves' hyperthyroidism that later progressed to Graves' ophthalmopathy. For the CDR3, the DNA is TGTGCCAGCAGCCAGGACAAGAACTACGAGCAGTACTTC. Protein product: CASSQDKNYEQYF.